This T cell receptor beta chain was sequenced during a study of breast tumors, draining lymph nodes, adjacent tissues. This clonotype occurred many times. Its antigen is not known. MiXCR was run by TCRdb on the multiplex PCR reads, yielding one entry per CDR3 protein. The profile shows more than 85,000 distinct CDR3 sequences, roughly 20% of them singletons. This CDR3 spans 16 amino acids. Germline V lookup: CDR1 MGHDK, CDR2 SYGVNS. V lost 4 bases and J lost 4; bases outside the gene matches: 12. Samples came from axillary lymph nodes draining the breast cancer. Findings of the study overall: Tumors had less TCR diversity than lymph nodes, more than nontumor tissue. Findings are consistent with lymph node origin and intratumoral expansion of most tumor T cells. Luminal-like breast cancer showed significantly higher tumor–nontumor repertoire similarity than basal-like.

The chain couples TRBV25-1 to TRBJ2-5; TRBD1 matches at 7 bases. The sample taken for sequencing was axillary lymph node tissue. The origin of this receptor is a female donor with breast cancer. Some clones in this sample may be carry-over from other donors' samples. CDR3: CASSADDREVRETQYF. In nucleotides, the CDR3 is TGTGCCAGCAGTGCGGATGACAGGGAAGTCAGAGAGACCCAGTACTTC. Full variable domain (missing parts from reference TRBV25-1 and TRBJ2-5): EADIYQTPRYLVIGTGKKITLECSQTMGHDKMYWYQQDPGMELHLIHYSYGVNSTEKGDLSSESTVSRIRTEHFPLTLESARPSHTSQYLCASSADDREVRETQYFGPGTRLLVL.